The rows below give T cell receptor beta chains drawn from one sample of a study of blood T cell repertoires in COVID-19. Produced via immunoSEQ multiplex PCR; TCRdb's table is partial and in-frame only. The sample lists 200,000 to 300,000 clones, around 90% occurring once. Sequencing was performed on peripheral blood. The receptors derive from a man in his thirties or forties with COVID-19, enrolled during active disease. Each CDR3 is given with its conserved first and last residue. D genes are given only for firm matches. Size is stated for part of the rows, as once, few or many counts, or as a class when the clone is expanded.

d_call clone_size j_call v_call cdr3_nt cdr3_aa
NA NA TRBJ1-5 TRBV19 TGTGCCAGTAGAGTTTCGGTATACAATCAGCCCCAGCATTTT CASRVSVYNQPQHF
NA NA TRBJ1-1 TRBV6-6 TGTGCCAGCAGTTACAGGGGGGGGAACACTGAAGCTTTCTTT CASSYRGGNTEAFF
NA NA TRBJ1-1 TRBV10-3 TGTGCCATCAGTGGACAAGAGAACACTGAAGCTTTCTTT CAISGQENTEAFF
TRBD1 NA TRBJ1-4 TRBV4-1 TGCGCCAGCAGCTGGGGCCGGGGGACAGGGGGAAAACTGTTTTTT CASSWGRGTGGKLFF
TRBD1 NA TRBJ1-1 TRBV6-5 TGTGCCAGCAGAAAAACAGGGGGCCCCACTGAAGCTTTCTTT CASRKTGGPTEAFF
TRBD1 NA TRBJ1-5 TRBV6-2/TRBV6-3 TGTGCCAGCAGTTTGGAACAGGGGGATCAGCCCCAGCATTTT CASSLEQGDQPQHF
NA NA TRBJ1-3 TRBV4-1 TGCGCCAGCAGTCTCAGGGGCTCTGGAAACACCATATATTTT CASSLRGSGNTIYF
TRBD1 NA TRBJ1-1 TRBV5-1 TGCGCCAGCAGCGGGGGACAGACTGTAATGAACACTGAAGCTTTCTTT CASSGGQTVMNTEAFF
NA few TRBJ1-6 TRBV5-4 TGTGCCAGCAGCCGAGACGGGGTATTTTCACCCCTCCACTTT CASSRDGVFSPLHF
TRBD1 NA TRBJ1-2 TRBV24-1 TGTGCCACCAGTGATCGCTCGGGACAGAATGGCTACACCTTC CATSDRSGQNGYTF
NA NA TRBJ1-2 TRBV19 TGTGCCAGTAGTATTTTTGGGGCGGATAACTATGGCTACACCTTC CASSIFGADNYGYTF
TRBD1 NA TRBJ2-4 TRBV6-6 TGTGCCAGCAGTCCGGACAGGGTAGCCAAAAACATTCAGTACTTC CASSPDRVAKNIQYF
NA NA TRBJ2-7 TRBV6-5 TGTGCCAGCAGCGTCGGGATCCTCAGTGAGCAGTACTTC CASSVGILSEQYF
NA NA TRBJ2-7 TRBV19 TGTGCCAGTAGTATTAACCCTACGGCGGGGATCGACCACGAGCAGTACTTC CASSINPTAGIDHEQYF
NA NA TRBJ1-5 TRBV15 TGTGCCACCAGCCCTGGACAGATTAGCAATCAGCCCCAGCATTTT CATSPGQISNQPQHF
NA NA TRBJ2-3 TRBV9 TGTGCCAGCAGCGTAGATGGGGCAGGTGGCACAGATACGCAGTATTTT CASSVDGAGGTDTQYF
TRBD1 NA TRBJ2-2 TRBV30 TGTGCCTGGAGCTCGGGACAGGGTACCGGGGAGCTGTTTTTT CAWSSGQGTGELFF
TRBD1 NA TRBJ1-1 TRBV5-6 TGTGCCAGCAGCCGGAGGGACAGGGTATTGGAGACTGAAGCTTTCTTT CASSRRDRVLETEAFF
NA NA TRBJ1-1 TRBV5-4 TGTGCCAGCAGCTTGGCCACGGGGAATGAAGCTTTCTTT CASSLATGNEAFF
NA NA TRBJ1-5 TRBV9 TGTGCCAGCAGCGTAGATCAGGGGCCGTTTCAGCCCCAGCATTTT CASSVDQGPFQPQHF
TRBD1 NA TRBJ2-2 TRBV9 TGTGCCAGCAGCGTAGCGGGTCAGGGGGCGGGCGGGGAGCTGTTTTTT CASSVAGQGAGGELFF
TRBD1 NA TRBJ2-5 TRBV3-1/TRBV3-2 TGTGCCAGCAGCCAGGGGACAGGGATGACCCAGTACTTC CASSQGTGMTQYF
NA NA TRBJ1-1 TRBV19 TGTGCCAGTAGTATTACAGGAGTAATGAACACTGAAGCTTTCTTT CASSITGVMNTEAFF
NA NA TRBJ1-2 TRBV7-9 TGTGCCAGCAGCTTCGAGTCCAGGGGTAGGGGCTACACCTTC CASSFESRGRGYTF
TRBD1 NA TRBJ2-3 TRBV5-1 TGCGCCAGCTCCACGGACAGGGTGGATACGCAGTATTTT CASSTDRVDTQYF
NA NA TRBJ1-2 TRBV3-1/TRBV3-2 TGTGCCAGCAGCCCCGGACAATGGAGTGGCTACACCTTC CASSPGQWSGYTF
NA NA TRBJ2-7 TRBV6-1 TGTGCCAGCAGTGAAGCTCCAGGGTACTCCTACGAGCAGTACTTC CASSEAPGYSYEQYF
NA NA TRBJ2-1 TRBV7-9 TGTGCCAGCAGCTTTCGGGGTCATCAGTTCTTC CASSFRGHQFF
TRBD1 NA TRBJ2-3 TRBV7-2 TGTGCCAGCAGCTCCCCGCGGGACAGGGTGATTCCCGATACGCAGTATTTT CASSSPRDRVIPDTQYF
TRBD1 NA TRBJ1-3 TRBV10-3 TGTGCCATCAGTGAGGCGGGACAGGGACGAGGTGGAAACACCATATATTTT CAISEAGQGRGGNTIYF
TRBD1 NA TRBJ1-2 TRBV4-1 TGCGCCAGCAGCCAAGAGTTAGGAGACAGGGGGACTAACTATGGCTACACCTTC CASSQELGDRGTNYGYTF
TRBD2 NA TRBJ2-7 TRBV19 TGTGCCAGTAGTATAGATGGAGCGGGGCGGGCAGGCGAGCAGTACTTC CASSIDGAGRAGEQYF